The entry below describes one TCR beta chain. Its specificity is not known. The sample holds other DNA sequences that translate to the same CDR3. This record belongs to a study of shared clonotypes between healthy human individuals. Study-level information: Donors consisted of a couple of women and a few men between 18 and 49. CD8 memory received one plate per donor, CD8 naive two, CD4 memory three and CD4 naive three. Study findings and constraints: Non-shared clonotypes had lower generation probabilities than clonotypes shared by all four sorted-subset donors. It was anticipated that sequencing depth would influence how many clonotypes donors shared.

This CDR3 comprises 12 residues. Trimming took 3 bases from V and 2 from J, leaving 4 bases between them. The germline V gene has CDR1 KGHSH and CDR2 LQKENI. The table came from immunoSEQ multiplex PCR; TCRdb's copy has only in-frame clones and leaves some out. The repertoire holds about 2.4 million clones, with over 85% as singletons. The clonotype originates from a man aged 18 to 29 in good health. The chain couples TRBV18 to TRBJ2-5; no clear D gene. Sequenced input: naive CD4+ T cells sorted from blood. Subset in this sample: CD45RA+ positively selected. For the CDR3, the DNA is TGTGCCAGCTCACCCGGTCAAGAGACCCAGTACTTC. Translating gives CASSPGQETQYF.